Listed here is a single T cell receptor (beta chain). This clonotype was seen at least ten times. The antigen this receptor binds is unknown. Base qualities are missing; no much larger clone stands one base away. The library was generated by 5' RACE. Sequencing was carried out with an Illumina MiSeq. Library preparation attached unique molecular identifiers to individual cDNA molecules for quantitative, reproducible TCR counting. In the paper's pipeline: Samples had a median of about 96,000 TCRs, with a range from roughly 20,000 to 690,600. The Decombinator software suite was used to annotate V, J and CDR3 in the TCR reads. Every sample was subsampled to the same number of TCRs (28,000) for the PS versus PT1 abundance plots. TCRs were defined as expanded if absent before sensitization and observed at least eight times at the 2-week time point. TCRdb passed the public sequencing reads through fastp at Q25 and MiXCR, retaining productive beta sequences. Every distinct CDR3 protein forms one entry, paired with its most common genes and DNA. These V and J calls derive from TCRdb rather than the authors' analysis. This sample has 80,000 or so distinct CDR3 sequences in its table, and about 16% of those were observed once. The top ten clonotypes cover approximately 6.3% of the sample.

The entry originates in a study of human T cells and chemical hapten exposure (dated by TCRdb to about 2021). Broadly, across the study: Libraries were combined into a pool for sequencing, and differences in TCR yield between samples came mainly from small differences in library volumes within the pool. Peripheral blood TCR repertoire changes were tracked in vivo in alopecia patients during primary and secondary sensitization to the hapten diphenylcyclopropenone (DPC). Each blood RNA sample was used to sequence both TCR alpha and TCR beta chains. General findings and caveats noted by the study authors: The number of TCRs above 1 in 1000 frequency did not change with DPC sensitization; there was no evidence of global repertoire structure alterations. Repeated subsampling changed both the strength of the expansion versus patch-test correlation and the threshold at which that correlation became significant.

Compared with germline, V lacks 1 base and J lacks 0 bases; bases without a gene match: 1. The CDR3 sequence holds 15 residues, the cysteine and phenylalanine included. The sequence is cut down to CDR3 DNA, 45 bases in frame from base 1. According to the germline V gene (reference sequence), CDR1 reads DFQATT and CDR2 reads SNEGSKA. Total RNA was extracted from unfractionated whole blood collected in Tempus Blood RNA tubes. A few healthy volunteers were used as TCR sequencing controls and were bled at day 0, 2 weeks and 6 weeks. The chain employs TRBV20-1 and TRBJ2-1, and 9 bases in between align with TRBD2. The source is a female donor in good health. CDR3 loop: CSARGGGASYNEQFF. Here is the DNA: TGCAGTGCTAGAGGCGGGGGGGCCTCCTACAATGAGCAGTTCTTC.